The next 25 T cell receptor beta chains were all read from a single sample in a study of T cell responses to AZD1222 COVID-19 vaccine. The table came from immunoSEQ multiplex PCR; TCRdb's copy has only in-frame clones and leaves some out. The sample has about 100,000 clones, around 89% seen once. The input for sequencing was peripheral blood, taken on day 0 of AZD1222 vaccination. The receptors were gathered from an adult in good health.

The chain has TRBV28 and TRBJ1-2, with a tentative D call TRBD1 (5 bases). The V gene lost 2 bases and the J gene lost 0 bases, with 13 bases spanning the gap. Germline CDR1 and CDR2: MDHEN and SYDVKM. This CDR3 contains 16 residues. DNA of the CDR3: TGTGCCAGCAGTTTAACAGGATTGGGCCCTAACTATGGCTACACCTTC. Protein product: CASSLTGLGPNYGYTF.

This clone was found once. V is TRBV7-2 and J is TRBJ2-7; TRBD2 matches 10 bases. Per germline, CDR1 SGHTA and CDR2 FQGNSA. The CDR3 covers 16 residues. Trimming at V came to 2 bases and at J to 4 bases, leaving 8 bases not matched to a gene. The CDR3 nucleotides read TGTGCCAGCAGCTTATCCTCTAGCGGGAGTGGGTACGAGCAGTACTTC. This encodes CASSLSSSGSGYEQYF.

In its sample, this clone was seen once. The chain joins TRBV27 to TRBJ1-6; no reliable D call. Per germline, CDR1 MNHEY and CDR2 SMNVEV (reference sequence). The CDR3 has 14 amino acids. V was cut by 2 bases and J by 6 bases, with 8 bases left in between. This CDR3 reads CASSLAGSNSPLHF. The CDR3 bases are TGTGCCAGCAGTTTAGCGGGTTCTAATTCACCCCTCCACTTT.

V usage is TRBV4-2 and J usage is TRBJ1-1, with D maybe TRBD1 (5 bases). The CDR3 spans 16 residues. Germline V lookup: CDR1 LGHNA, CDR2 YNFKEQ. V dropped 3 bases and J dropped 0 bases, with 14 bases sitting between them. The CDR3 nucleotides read TGTGCCAGCAGCCAGTACTCGGACACTTTGAACACTGAAGCTTTCTTT. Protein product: CASSQYSDTLNTEAFF.

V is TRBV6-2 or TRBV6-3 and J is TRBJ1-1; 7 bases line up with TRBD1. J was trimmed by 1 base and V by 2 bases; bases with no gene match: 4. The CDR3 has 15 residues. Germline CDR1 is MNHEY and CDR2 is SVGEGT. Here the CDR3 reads CASSYGRTGNTEAFF. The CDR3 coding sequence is TGTGCCAGCAGTTACGGTCGGACAGGGAACACTGAAGCTTTCTTT.

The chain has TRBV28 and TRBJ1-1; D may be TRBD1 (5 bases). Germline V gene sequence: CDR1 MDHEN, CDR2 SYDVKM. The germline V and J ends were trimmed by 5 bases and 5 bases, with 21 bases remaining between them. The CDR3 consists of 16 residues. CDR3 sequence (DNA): TGTGCCAGCAGTCCGCCCGGGGGGGGAGGATGGACTGAAGCTTTCTTT. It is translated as CASSPPGGGGWTEAFF.

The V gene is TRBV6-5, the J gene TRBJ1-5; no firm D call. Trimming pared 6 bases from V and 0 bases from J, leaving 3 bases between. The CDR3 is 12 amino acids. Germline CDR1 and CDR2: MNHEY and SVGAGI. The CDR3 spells CASRTSNQPQHF. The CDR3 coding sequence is TGTGCCAGCAGGACTAGCAATCAGCCCCAGCATTTT.

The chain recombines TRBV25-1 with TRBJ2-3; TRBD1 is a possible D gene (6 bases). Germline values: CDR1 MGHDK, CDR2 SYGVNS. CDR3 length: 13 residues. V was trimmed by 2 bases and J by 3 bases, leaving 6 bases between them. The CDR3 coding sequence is TGTGCCAGCAGTGAACAGGGGACAGATACGCAGTATTTT. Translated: CASSEQGTDTQYF.

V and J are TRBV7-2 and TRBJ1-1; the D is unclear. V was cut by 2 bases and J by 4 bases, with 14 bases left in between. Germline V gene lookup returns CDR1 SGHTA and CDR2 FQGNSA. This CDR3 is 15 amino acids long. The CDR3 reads CASSLMLWGGTEAFF. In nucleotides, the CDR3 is TGTGCCAGCAGCTTAATGTTGTGGGGAGGCACTGAAGCTTTCTTT.

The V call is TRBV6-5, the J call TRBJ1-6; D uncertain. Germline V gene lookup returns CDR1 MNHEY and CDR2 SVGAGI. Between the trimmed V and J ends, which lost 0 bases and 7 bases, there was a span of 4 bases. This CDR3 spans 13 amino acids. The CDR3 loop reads CASSYSANSPLHF. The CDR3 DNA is TGTGCCAGCAGTTACTCAGCGAATTCACCCCTCCACTTT.

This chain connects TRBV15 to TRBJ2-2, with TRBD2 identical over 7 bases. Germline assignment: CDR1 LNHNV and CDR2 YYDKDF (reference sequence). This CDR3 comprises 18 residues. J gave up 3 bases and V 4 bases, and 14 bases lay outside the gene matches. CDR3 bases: TGTGCCACCAGCAACCAAGCAGGGCGGGAGTGGCACACCGGGGAGCTGTTTTTT. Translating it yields CATSNQAGREWHTGELFF. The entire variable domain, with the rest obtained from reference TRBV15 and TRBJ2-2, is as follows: DAMVIQNPRYQVTQFGKPVTLSCSQTLNHNVMYWYQQKSSQAPKLLFHYYDKDFNNEADTPDNFQSRRPNTSFCFLDIRSPGLGDTAMYLCATSNQAGREWHTGELFFGEGSRLTVL.

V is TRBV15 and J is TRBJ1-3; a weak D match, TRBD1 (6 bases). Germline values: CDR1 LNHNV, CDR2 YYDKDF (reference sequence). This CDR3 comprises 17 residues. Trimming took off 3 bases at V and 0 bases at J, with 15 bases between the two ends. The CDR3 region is CATSRSPGASSGNTIYF. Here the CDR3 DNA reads TGTGCCACCAGCAGGAGTCCGGGGGCGAGCTCTGGAAACACCATATATTTT.

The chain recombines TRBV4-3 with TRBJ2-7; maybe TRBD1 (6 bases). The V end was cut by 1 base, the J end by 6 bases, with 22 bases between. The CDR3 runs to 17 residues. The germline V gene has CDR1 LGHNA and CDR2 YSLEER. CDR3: CASSQVQGGPNSLEQYF. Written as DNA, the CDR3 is TGCGCCAGCAGCCAAGTGCAAGGGGGTCCCAACTCCCTCGAGCAGTACTTC.

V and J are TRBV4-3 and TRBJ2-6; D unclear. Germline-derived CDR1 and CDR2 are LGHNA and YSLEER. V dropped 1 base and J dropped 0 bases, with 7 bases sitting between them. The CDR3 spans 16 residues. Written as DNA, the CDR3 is TGCGCCAGCAGCCAAGTAACGGTCTCTGGGGCCAACGTCCTGACTTTC. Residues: CASSQVTVSGANVLTF.

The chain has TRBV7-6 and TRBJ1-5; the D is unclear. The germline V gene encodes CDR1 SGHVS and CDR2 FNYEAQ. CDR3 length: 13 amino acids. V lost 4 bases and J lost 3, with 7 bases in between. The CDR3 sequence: CASSSYPNQPQHF. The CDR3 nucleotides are TGTGCCAGCAGCTCCTATCCCAATCAGCCCCAGCATTTT.

CDR3 nucleotides: TGCAGCGTTGCCCCGGGAACTAGCGGGAGGACAGGGCAGTACTTC. Encoded protein: CSVAPGTSGRTGQYF. The chain has TRBV29-1 and TRBJ2-7, with 12 bases identical to TRBD2. The length of the CDR3 is 15 residues. The V gene end was trimmed by 4 bases and the J gene end by 9 bases; junction bases not matched to a gene: 13. CDR1 SQVTM and CDR2 ANQGSEA come from the germline V gene.

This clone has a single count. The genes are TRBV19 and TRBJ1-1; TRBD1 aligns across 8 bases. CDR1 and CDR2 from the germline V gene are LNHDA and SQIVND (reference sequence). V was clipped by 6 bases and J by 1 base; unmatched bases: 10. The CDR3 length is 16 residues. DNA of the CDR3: TGTGCCAGTAGCCCGAGGCAGGGGGCTTGGAACACTGAAGCTTTCTTT. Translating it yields CASSPRQGAWNTEAFF.

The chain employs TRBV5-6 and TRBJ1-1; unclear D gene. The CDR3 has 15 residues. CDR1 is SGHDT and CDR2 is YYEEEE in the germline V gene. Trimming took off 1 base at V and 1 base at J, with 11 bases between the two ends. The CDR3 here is CASSLLSYQNTEAFF. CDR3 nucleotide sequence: TGTGCCAGCAGCTTGTTAAGCTACCAGAACACTGAAGCTTTCTTT. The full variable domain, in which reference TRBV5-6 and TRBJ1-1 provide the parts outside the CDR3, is DAGVTQSPTHLIKTRGQQVTLRCSPKSGHDTVSWYQQALGQGPQFIFQYYEEEERQRGNFPDRFSGHQFPNYSSELNVNALLLGDSALYLCASSLLSYQNTEAFFGQGTRLTVV.

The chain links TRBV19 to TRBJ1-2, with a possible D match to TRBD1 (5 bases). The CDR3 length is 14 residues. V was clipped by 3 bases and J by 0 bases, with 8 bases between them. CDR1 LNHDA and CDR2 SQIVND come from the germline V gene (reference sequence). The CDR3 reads CASSIAGTNYGYTF. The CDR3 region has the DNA TGTGCCAGTAGTATCGCAGGGACTAACTATGGCTACACCTTC.

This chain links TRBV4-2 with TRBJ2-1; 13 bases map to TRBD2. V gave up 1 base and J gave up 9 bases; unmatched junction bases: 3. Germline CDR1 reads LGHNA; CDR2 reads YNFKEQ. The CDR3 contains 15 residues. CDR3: CASSQGTSGRAEQFF. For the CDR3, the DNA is TGTGCCAGCAGCCAAGGGACTAGCGGGAGAGCTGAGCAGTTCTTC.

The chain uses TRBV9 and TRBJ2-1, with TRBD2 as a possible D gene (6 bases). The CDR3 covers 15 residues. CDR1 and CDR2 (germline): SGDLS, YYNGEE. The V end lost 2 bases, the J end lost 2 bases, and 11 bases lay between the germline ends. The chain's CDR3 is CASSVQGGPYNEQFF. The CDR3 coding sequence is TGTGCCAGCAGCGTCCAGGGAGGCCCCTACAATGAGCAGTTCTTC.

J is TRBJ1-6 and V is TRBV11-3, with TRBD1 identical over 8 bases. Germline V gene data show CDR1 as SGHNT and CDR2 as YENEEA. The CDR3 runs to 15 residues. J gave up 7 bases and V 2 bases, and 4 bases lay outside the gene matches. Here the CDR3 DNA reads TGTGCCAGCAGCTTACGGACAGGGAGCAATTCACCCCTCCACTTT. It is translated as CASSLRTGSNSPLHF.

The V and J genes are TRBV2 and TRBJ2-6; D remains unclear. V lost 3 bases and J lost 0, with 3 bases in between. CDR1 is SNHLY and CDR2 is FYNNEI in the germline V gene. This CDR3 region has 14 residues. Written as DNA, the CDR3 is TGTGCCAGCAGTGACCACTCTGGGGCCAACGTCCTGACTTTC. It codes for CASSDHSGANVLTF.

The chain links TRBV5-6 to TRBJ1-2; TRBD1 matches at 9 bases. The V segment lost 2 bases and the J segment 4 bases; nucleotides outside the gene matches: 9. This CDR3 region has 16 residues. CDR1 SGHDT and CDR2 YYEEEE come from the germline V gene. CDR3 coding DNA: TGTGCCAGCAGCTTTCGGGACAGGGACCTCGGCTATGGCTACACCTTC. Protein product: CASSFRDRDLGYGYTF.

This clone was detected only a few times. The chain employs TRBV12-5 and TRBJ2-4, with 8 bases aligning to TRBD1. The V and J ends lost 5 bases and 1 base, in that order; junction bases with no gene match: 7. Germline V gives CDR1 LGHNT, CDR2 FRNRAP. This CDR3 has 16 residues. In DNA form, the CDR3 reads TGTGCTAGTGGTCTAAGGACAGGGATCGCCAAAAACATTCAGTACTTC. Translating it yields CASGLRTGIAKNIQYF.